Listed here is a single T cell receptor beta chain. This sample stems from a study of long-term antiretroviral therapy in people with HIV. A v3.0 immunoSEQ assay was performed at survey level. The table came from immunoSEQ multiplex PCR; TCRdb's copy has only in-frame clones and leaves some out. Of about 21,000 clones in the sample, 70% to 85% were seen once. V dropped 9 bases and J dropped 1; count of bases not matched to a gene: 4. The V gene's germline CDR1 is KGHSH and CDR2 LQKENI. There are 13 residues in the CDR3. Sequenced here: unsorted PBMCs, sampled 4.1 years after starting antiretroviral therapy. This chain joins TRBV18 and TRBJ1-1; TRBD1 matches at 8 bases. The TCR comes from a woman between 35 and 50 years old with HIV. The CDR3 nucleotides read TGTGCCAGTACGGGACAGGCGAACACTGAAGCTTTCTTT. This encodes CASTGQANTEAFF.